These 5 T cell receptor beta chains were sequenced from one sample in a study of regulatory T cells in long-lasting Graves disease. The time point denotes: persistent/refractory GD, antithyroid drugs over 5 years with positive TRAb. There was RNA extracted from PBMCs, and the TCR library was made from it. Arm-PCR of CDR3 regions with iRepertoire HTBI primers generated TCR beta libraries. TCRdb reprocessed the multiplex PCR reads with MiXCR, giving one entry per CDR3 protein. The table lists approximately 360,000 distinct CDR3 sequences, 20% to 25% of them singletons. This material consisted of peripheral blood mononuclear cells (PBMCs), taken when the disease was refractory, from a patient treated with antithyroid drugs. The origin of the receptors is a middle-aged woman with Graves disease.

Ten or more counts support this clonotype. The V and J genes are TRBV11-3 and TRBJ2-7; a weak D match, TRBD2 (6 bases). The V gene's germline CDR1 is SGHNT and CDR2 YENEEA. With 7 bases removed from V and 9 bases from J, the gap between germline ends came to 16 bases. This CDR3 region has 12 residues. The CDR3 is CASTHPQGGQYF. CDR3 bases: TGTGCCAGCACTCATCCCCAGGGAGGGCAGTACTTC.

In its sample, this clonotype was seen a few times. This chain connects TRBV10-2 to TRBJ2-7, with D tentatively TRBD1 (6 bases). V lost 5 bases to trimming and J lost 2 bases, with 16 bases between them. The CDR3 length is 15 residues. Germline CDR1 and CDR2: WSHSY and SAAADI. The CDR3 DNA sequence: TGCGCCAGCAGTAGAGACAGGACATCAACCTACGAGCAGTACTTC. This sequence encodes CASSRDRTSTYEQYF.

This clonotype occurred many times. V is TRBV7-2 and J is TRBJ2-7; 12 bases fit TRBD2. Germline lookup yields CDR1 SGHTA and CDR2 FQGNSA. The CDR3 covers 19 residues. Trimming took 1 base from V and 7 from J; bases not matched to a gene: 17. CDR3 loop: CASSLGSSGRANPLWEQYF. CDR3 coding DNA: TGTGCCAGCAGCTTAGGGTCTAGCGGGAGGGCAAATCCTTTATGGGAGCAGTACTTC.

This clonotype has more than one count but fewer than ten. A read error may produce the germline difference seen at one junction end. The chain is built from TRBV7-9 and TRBJ1-1; D ambiguous. Germline CDR1 reads SEHNR; CDR2 reads FQNEAQ (reference sequence). The CDR3 length is 12 residues. The CDR3 sequence is CAGSTLNTEAFF. DNA for the CDR3: TGTGCCGGCAGCACATTGAACACTGAAGCTTTCTTT.

The chain recombines TRBV6-2 or TRBV6-3 with TRBJ2-1, with 7 bases aligning to TRBD2. Unmatched junction bases numbered 5, after V lost 11 bases and J lost 1 base. CDR3 length: 13 residues. Per the germline V gene, CDR1 is MNHEY and CDR2 is SVGEGT. CDR3 loop: CASWDYSYNEQFF. As DNA, the CDR3 is TGTGCCTCCTGGGACTATTCCTACAATGAGCAGTTCTTC.